The source of this T cell receptor beta chain is a study of shared clonotypes between healthy human individuals. General study findings and limits: The sharing of approximately 4.6% of naive CD4 clonotypes was seen across a handful of donors. Represented diversity (both genetic and exposure-history) was limited by the small number of donors.

Between the trimmed V and J ends, which lost 5 bases and 1 base, there was a span of 12 bases. This CDR3 region has 14 residues. CDR1 is SGHVS and CDR2 is FQNEAQ in the germline V gene. Source study methods: ImmunoSEQ supplied junction-only sequences lacking quality scores, so filtering was different. Produced via immunoSEQ multiplex PCR; TCRdb's table is partial and in-frame only. V and J calls and clone size are as listed in that table; D and trimming were resolved from the DNA. The sample has 630,000 or so clones; more than 95% are singletons. It was CD45RO-negative cells, positively selected for CCR7, that made up naive CD8 cells, with terminally differentiated effector memory CD45RA+ cells excluded. All of the donors resided in Nashville, Tennessee, and each was a Caucasian adult. As to this clone: Its cognate antigen is unknown.

The rearrangement uses TRBV7-8 and TRBJ2-7; D not resolved. The sample comprised naive CD8+ T cells sorted from blood. The origin of this receptor is a man between 25 and 39 years old in good health. As DNA, the CDR3 is TGTGCCAGCAGCGTGGCCCGGGCTTCCTACGAGCAGTACTTC. Translation gives CASSVARASYEQYF.